The clone carrying this T cell receptor (beta chain) has a single count. Trimming took 5 bases from V and 7 from J; bases not matched to a gene: 10. CDR1 and CDR2 (germline): SGHTA, FQGNSA. CDR3 length: 15 residues. Clones were read by immunoSEQ multiplex PCR, and TCRdb kept only the in-frame ones, dropping some. The sample carries hundreds of thousands of clones, 70% to 85% recorded once. These data originate in a study of blood T cell repertoires in COVID-19. The chain uses TRBV7-2 and TRBJ2-5, with 10 bases fitting TRBD2. This TCR derives from a woman of 80 years or more with acute or convalescent COVID-19. Sequencing input: peripheral blood. CDR3 coding DNA: TGTGCCAGCAGCCTTGAGCGGGGGGGTCTTGGGACCCAGTACTTC. This encodes CASSLERGGLGTQYF.